This TCR beta chain appears in the sequencing data of a study of T cells in Graves' hyperthyroidism and ophthalmopathy. Notes on the study in general: In the analysis, a 13 V-J model separated ophthalmopathy from stable hyperthyroidism.

This clonotype was counted between two and nine times. Antigen unknown. RNA transcripts provided the source from which TCR beta CDR3 regions were amplified. HTBI primers were employed in a first-round RT-PCR of the TCR CDR3. In TCRdb, the multiplex PCR reads were re-called with MiXCR into one record per CDR3 protein. This table holds 500,000 to 800,000 distinct CDR3 sequences, about 45% found once. The CDR3 sequence is 16 residues long. Trimming removed 5 bases at V and 2 bases at J, with 18 bases between. Germline loops: CDR1 SEHNR, CDR2 FQNEAQ (reference sequence). The sequence was collected from an adult man with Graves' disease, either hyperthyroidism or ophthalmopathy (not recorded which). The chain links TRBV7-9 to TRBJ2-5, with D maybe TRBD1 (7 bases). Sequences were obtained from peripheral blood or thyroid tissue (not recorded which). CDR3 region: CASSLTGEREQETQYF. CDR3 bases: TGTGCCAGCAGCCTAACAGGGGAACGGGAGCAAGAGACCCAGTACTTC.